This T cell receptor (beta chain) appears in the sequencing data of a study of vaccination effects on CD4 cells after COVID-19. Study details: Researchers reported culturing 2 million or so PBMC in each well, adding 8 to 10 IU/ml IL-2 and roughly 10 ug/ml peptides. Study results and limitations: Vaccine- and infection-induced clones showed marked clonal contraction late following vaccination. Common cold coronavirus cross-reactivity was shown by only 1 of 255 vaccine-induced clones in healthy vaccinees.

Data came from immunoSEQ multiplex PCR; TCRdb stores just in-frame clones and leaves some out. The data show about 73,000 clones, with approximately 73% seen just once and approximately 2.4% held by the top ten. Worth noting for this clone: Its specificity is unknown.

Cells that had been cultured for 10 days were the source of isolated CD4+ T cells. The cohort was immunized with two doses of either the BNT162b2 or mRNA-1273 vaccine. The CDR3 consists of 16 residues. Germline V gene data show CDR1 as KGHSH and CDR2 as LQKENI. V trimming: 2 bases; J trimming: 1 base; junction bases outside the gene matches: 2. The chain carries TRBV18 and TRBJ1-1; 12 bases align to TRBD1. This specimen was CD4+ T cells from PBMCs cultured without peptide, taken after COVID-19 vaccination. This clonotype was sampled from a human donor who received a COVID-19 vaccine. CDR3 nucleotides: TGTGCCAGCTCACCAAGGGACAGGGGGCCGAACACTGAAGCTTTCTTT. It specifies CASSPRDRGPNTEAFF. The variable domain in full, completed from reference TRBV18 and TRBJ1-1, reads NAGVMQNPRHLVRRRGQEARLRCSPMKGHSHVYWYRQLPEEGLKFMVYLQKENIIDESGMPKERFSAEFPKEGPSILRIQQVVRGDSAAYFCASSPRDRGPNTEAFFGQGTRLTVV.